This passage covers 12 T cell receptor beta chains from one sample sequenced in a study of blood T cells in healthy people across ages. Alongside a J-beta primer mix, a sample-barcoded 5' primer served in a second PCR lasting about 6 to 12 cycles. TCRdb re-called the 5' RACE reads through MiXCR, storing one row per CDR3 protein. The sample consists of around 1,900,000 distinct CDR3 sequences, 35% to 50% of them appearing once. The specimen sequenced was blood. The source is a human donor in good health.

This clonotype was observed many times. This chain connects TRBV6-5 to TRBJ2-4; 7 nucleotides align to TRBD1. With the DNA end fitting TRBJ2-7 better, the J assignment may be wrong. The length of the CDR3 is 14 residues. Germline V lookup: CDR1 MNHEY, CDR2 SVGAGI. CDR3 sequence (DNA): TGTGCCAGCAGTTACTCAAGGGGGCAAGGCGAGCAGTACTTC. Protein product: CASSYSRGQGEQYF.

V usage is TRBV20-1 and J usage is TRBJ1-2; D remains ambiguous. With 6 bases removed from V and 5 bases from J, the gap between germline ends came to 16 bases. CDR1 and CDR2 from the germline V gene are DFQATT and SNEGSKA (reference sequence). The CDR3 covers 13 residues. CDR3 loop: CSAQTSLRYGYTF. For the CDR3, the DNA is TGCAGTGCACAGACTAGCCTGAGGTATGGCTACACCTTC.

The chain has TRBV5-1 and TRBJ2-2, with D uncertain. Trimming took 0 bases from V and 3 from J, leaving 6 bases between them. This CDR3 is 14 amino acids long. Germline V gives CDR1 SGHRS, CDR2 YFSETQ. The CDR3 sequence is CASSLGLDTGELFF. In DNA form, the CDR3 reads TGCGCCAGCAGCTTGGGGCTCGACACCGGGGAGCTGTTTTTT.

This clonotype was found a few times. V is TRBV7-2 and J is TRBJ2-7; maybe TRBD2 (6 bases). Trimming shortened V by 5 bases and J by 3 bases, and 14 bases separated the two germline ends. Looked up from germline, CDR1 is SGHTA and CDR2 is FQGNSA. The CDR3 extends over 14 amino acids. In DNA form, the CDR3 reads TGTGCCAGCAGCCTCCAGGGACTCTTCTACGAGCAGTACTTC. Protein product: CASSLQGLFYEQYF.

CDR3 nucleotide sequence: TGCAGTGCTAGAGGCCCCGACGGACAGGGGGTGACTTACTACGAGCAGTACTTC. Its protein is CSARGPDGQGVTYYEQYF. The chain uses TRBV20-1 and TRBJ2-7; 10 bases fit TRBD1. The CDR3 covers 18 residues. Germline CDR1 DFQATT, CDR2 SNEGSKA (reference sequence). The junction had 15 bases not matched to a gene; V was cut back by 1 base and J by 3 bases.

This clonotype was detected a few times. The gene calls are TRBV24-1 and TRBJ2-3; D unresolved. Trimming pared 4 bases from V and 8 bases from J, leaving 12 bases between. Germline assignment: CDR1 KGHDR and CDR2 SFDVKD. The CDR3 has 13 amino acids. CDR3 in amino acids: CATSDLLGVTQYF. Here the CDR3 DNA reads TGTGCCACCAGTGACCTTCTTGGAGTTACGCAGTATTTT.

This chain joins TRBV2 and TRBJ2-7, with TRBD2 as a possible D gene (5 bases). Gene TRBJ2-5 matches the end of the DNA better, so the J call may be wrong. Germline assignment: CDR1 SNHLY and CDR2 FYNNEI. This CDR3 has 12 amino acids. The CDR3 region has the DNA TGTGCCAGCTTAGGTAGCGAGAAGACCCAGTACTTC. Protein sequence: CASLGSEKTQYF.

The sample holds a few counts of this clonotype. The gene calls are TRBV29-1 and TRBJ2-4; the match to TRBD1 covers 8 bases. Gene TRBJ2-7 matches the end of the DNA better, so the J call may be wrong. The germline V gene encodes CDR1 SQVTM and CDR2 ANQGSEA. The CDR3 has 17 residues. CDR3 loop: CSVEIGRGRGGFYEQYF. DNA for the CDR3: TGCAGCGTTGAAATAGGCAGGGGGCGAGGGGGATTCTACGAGCAGTACTTC.

This clonotype turned up a few times. V and J are TRBV20-1 and TRBJ2-4; the D gene is possibly TRBD2 (6 bases). The J call is in doubt because the DNA end fits TRBJ2-7 better. This CDR3 contains 13 residues. Germline-derived CDR1 and CDR2 are DFQATT and SNEGSKA (reference sequence). The CDR3 region is CSATPGLRYEQYF. The CDR3 DNA reads as TGCAGTGCTACACCGGGACTCCGCTACGAGCAGTACTTC.

This chain's CDR3 is CSAIGIVGEETQYF. The CDR3 region has the DNA TGCAGTGCCATAGGGATCGTTGGAGAAGAGACCCAGTACTTC. This chain links TRBV20-1 with TRBJ2-5, with no clear D. CDR1 DFQATT and CDR2 SNEGSKA come from the germline V gene (reference sequence). V was clipped by 6 bases and J by 3 bases, with 17 bases between them. This CDR3 contains 14 residues.

This clonotype was recorded only once. The V gene is TRBV7-2, the J gene TRBJ2-3, with TRBD1 matching over 8 bases. Trimming took 3 bases from V and 10 from J; bases not matched to a gene: 12. Per germline, CDR1 SGHTA and CDR2 FQGNSA. CDR3 length: 15 residues. The chain's CDR3 is CASSFAGTGANSQYF. In DNA, the CDR3 is TGTGCCAGCAGCTTTGCTGGGACAGGAGCCAATTCGCAGTATTTT.

V gene TRBV12-3 or TRBV12-4 combines with J gene TRBJ2-4; no firm D call. The end of the DNA aligns better with TRBJ2-7, so the J call may be wrong. CDR3 length equals 13 residues. CDR3 in DNA: TGTGCCAGCAGTTTAGAGGCTCTTGGCGAGCAGTACTTC. Its translation is CASSLEALGEQYF.